The source of this T cell receptor (beta chain) is a study of blood T cell repertoires in COVID-19. Study at large: Donors in the United States, Italy and Spain gave samples during acute or convalescent COVID-19. PBMCs, B-cell-depleted T cells, or T cells were the source of the cDNA or gDNA that made up the material.

The method was immunoSEQ multiplex PCR; TCRdb's version includes in-frame clones alone and lacks a portion of them. The sample yields tens of thousands of clones, around 87% seen once. The CDR3 length is 13 residues. Per germline, CDR1 DFQATT and CDR2 SNEGSKA (reference sequence). Deletions cut 3 bases from V and 2 bases from J, with 11 bases between. The clonotype was recovered from a human donor in a cohort sampled during active COVID-19. Sequenced: peripheral blood. V and J are TRBV20-1 and TRBJ2-7, with D perhaps matching TRBD1 (6 bases). The CDR3 loop reads CSASRQETYEQYF. The CDR3 region has the DNA TGCAGTGCTAGTCGACAGGAGACCTACGAGCAGTACTTC.